This entry lists 24 T cell receptor beta chains sequenced from one sample in a study of T cells in localized non-small cell lung cancer. Profiled with immunoSEQ multiplex PCR; TCRdb holds only in-frame clones, not every one. The sample has roughly 1,200 clones, 25% seen once. Sequencing used normal lung tissue next to the tumor, obtained before any cancer treatment. The receptors come from a male donor aged 60 or over with stage I lung adenocarcinoma.

The chain employs TRBV4-1 and TRBJ2-7, with a possible D match to TRBD1 (5 bases). The CDR3 length is 17 residues. Germline CDR1 and CDR2: MGHRA and YSYEKL. The germline V and J ends were trimmed by 0 bases and 2 bases, with 17 bases remaining between them. The chain's CDR3 is CASSQEGAGLVPYEQYF. CDR3 bases: TGCGCCAGCAGCCAAGAAGGGGCAGGTCTGGTTCCCTACGAGCAGTACTTC.

The chain recombines TRBV19 with TRBJ1-5; weak D call: TRBD1 (5 bases). V shed 1 base and J shed 6 bases, with 13 bases lying between them. Germline V lookup: CDR1 LNHDA, CDR2 SQIVND (reference sequence). This CDR3 region has 15 residues. CDR3 loop: CASSIVKGRGQPQHF. As DNA, the CDR3 is TGTGCCAGTAGTATAGTTAAGGGGCGCGGTCAGCCCCAGCATTTT.

By share, this clone counts as large. The V gene is TRBV6-8, the J gene TRBJ1-1; TRBD1 matches 8 bases. This CDR3 is 15 amino acids long. V lost 2 bases, J lost 3 bases, and 5 bases stayed unmatched. The germline V gene has CDR1 MNHGY and CDR2 SAAAGT. The CDR3, as DNA: TGTGCCAGCAGTTACACGACAGGGGAGGACACTGAAGCTTTCTTT. Translated, it gives CASSYTTGEDTEAFF.

The chain joins TRBV6-7 to TRBJ1-6, with D tentatively TRBD1 (5 bases). TRBV6-7 is an open reading frame whose function is uncertain. The CDR3 is 15 residues long. The V end lost 5 bases, the J end lost 8 bases, and 16 bases lay between the germline ends. Written as DNA, the CDR3 is TGTGCCAGCAGTGAAGACTGGCAGGGTGATTCACCCCTCCACTTT. Its translation: CASSEDWQGDSPLHF.

This clone occurred a few times. The J gene is TRBJ2-5, the V gene TRBV6-1; perhaps D is TRBD1 or TRBD2 (5 bases each). The germline CDR1 and CDR2 sequences are MNHNS and SASEGT. This CDR3 has 15 residues. Trimming cost V 1 base and J 4 bases, with 13 bases left between them. CDR3 sequence (DNA): TGTGCCAGCAGTGAAGGAGTCGTCGGGGCAGAGACCCAGTACTTC. It translates to CASSEGVVGAETQYF.

This clone was seen a few times. The chain recombines TRBV7-5 with TRBJ2-1; the DNA was not compared with TRBD1, the D call given in the table. TRBV7-5 is flagged as a pseudogene. The CDR3 consists of 17 residues. The CDR3 DNA sequence: TGTGCCAGCTCCCTTAGGGGCCGGGCTAGCTCCTACAATGAGCAGTTCTTC. It yields the protein CASSLRGRASSYNEQFF.

This clone was counted between two and nine times. CDR3 bases: TGTGCCAGCAAACGGGACAGGGCATACAATGAGCAGTTCTTC. Translation gives CASKRDRAYNEQFF. The V call is TRBV12-5, the J call TRBJ2-1; TRBD1 aligns across 9 bases. The CDR3 has 14 amino acids. CDR1 is LGHNT and CDR2 is FRNRAP in the germline V gene.

This clone came up a few times. The chain links TRBV19 to TRBJ1-5; D ambiguous. Germline V lookup: CDR1 LNHDA, CDR2 SQIVND (reference sequence). The CDR3 length is 15 residues. With 3 bases removed from V and 3 bases from J, the gap between germline ends came to 12 bases. CDR3 in amino acids: CASSILGDTNQPQHF. The CDR3 DNA sequence: TGTGCCAGTAGTATCCTCGGGGATACCAATCAGCCCCAGCATTTT.

CDR3 in DNA: TGTGCCAGTAGTCGAGGGTTGTCCGATTATAGCAATCAGCCCCAGCATTTT. It codes for CASSRGLSDYSNQPQHF. This chain joins TRBV19 and TRBJ1-5; D not resolved. The ends were cut back, 5 bases at V and 0 bases at J, with 17 bases in the middle. Looked up from germline, CDR1 is LNHDA and CDR2 is SQIVND (reference sequence). The CDR3 sequence is 17 residues long. The full variable domain, with the rest looked up from reference TRBV19 and TRBJ1-5, is DGGITQSPKYLFRKEGQNVTLSCEQNLNHDAMYWYRQDPGQGLRLIYYSQIVNDFQKGDIAEGYSVSREKKESFPLTVTSAQKNPTAFYLCASSRGLSDYSNQPQHFGDGTRLSIL.

The chain couples TRBV9 to TRBJ1-1; D is undetermined. V shed 5 bases and J shed 5 bases, with 10 bases lying between them. The CDR3 is 12 residues long. Germline loops: CDR1 SGDLS, CDR2 YYNGEE. CDR3 nucleotide sequence: TGTGCCAGCAGATCGGTCAGAACTGAAGCTTTCTTT. Its protein product is CASRSVRTEAFF.

This clone was found a few times. This rearrangement joins TRBV4-1 to TRBJ2-2; 7 nucleotides line up with TRBD2. The trim removed 0 bases at V and 4 bases at J, leaving 8 bases unmatched. Germline-derived CDR1 and CDR2 are MGHRA and YSYEKL. This CDR3 contains 17 residues. The CDR3 sequence: CASSQDRLAERTGELFF. Written as DNA, the CDR3 is TGCGCCAGCAGCCAAGATAGGCTAGCGGAGCGCACCGGGGAGCTGTTTTTT.

By frequency in the sample, this clone is large (0.1 to 1%). This sequence joins TRBV6-8 and TRBJ2-6; D may match TRBD1 or TRBD2 (5 bases each). The CDR3 extends over 16 amino acids. The V gene lost 6 bases and the J gene lost 0 bases, with 12 bases spanning the gap. Germline CDR1 and CDR2: MNHGY and SAAAGT. The CDR3 DNA follows: TGTGCCAGCAGGGGGGTAGTCAGCTCTGGGGCCAACGTCCTGACTTTC. Its protein is CASRGVVSSGANVLTF.

The J gene is TRBJ2-7, the V gene TRBV6-8; D possibly corresponds to TRBD1 (5 bases). The CDR3 totals 13 residues. The germline gives CDR1 MNHGY, CDR2 SAAAGT. The germline V and J ends were trimmed by 0 bases and 7 bases, with 10 bases remaining between them. As DNA, the CDR3 is TGTGCCAGCAGTTACTCAACAGGCCTAGAGCAGTACTTC. It yields the protein CASSYSTGLEQYF.

This chain connects TRBV11-3 to TRBJ1-4; no definite D call. Per germline, CDR1 SGHNT and CDR2 YENEEA. This CDR3 comprises 16 residues. V was cut by 3 bases and J by 7 bases, with 18 bases left in between. The CDR3: CASSFGRNRHLEKLFF. The CDR3 region has the DNA TGTGCCAGCAGCTTTGGGCGTAACCGCCACCTTGAAAAACTGTTTTTT.

The sample holds a few counts of this clone. The chain carries TRBV28 and TRBJ1-4; TRBD1 agrees at 9 bases. Germline V CDR1 and CDR2: MDHEN, SYDVKM. Trimming removed 1 base from V and 8 bases from J; junction bases left unmatched: 5. There are 15 residues in the CDR3. This CDR3 is CASSLSGQGGEKLFF. DNA of the CDR3: TGTGCCAGCAGTTTATCGGGACAGGGAGGCGAAAAACTGTTTTTT.

The rearrangement uses TRBV23-1 and TRBJ2-2, with 8 bases identical to TRBD2. TRBV23-1 falls under the ORF class, with uncertain function. The V and J ends lost 1 base and 4 bases, in that order; junction bases with no gene match: 8. The CDR3 is 17 residues long. This chain's CDR3 is CASSQFTSGGGTGELFF. The DNA for the CDR3 is TGCGCCAGCAGTCAATTTACTAGCGGAGGGGGCACCGGGGAGCTGTTTTTT.

This clone is hyperexpanded within its sample. The chain recombines TRBV28 with TRBJ2-1; 7 bases align to TRBD1. Germline loops: CDR1 MDHEN, CDR2 SYDVKM. Trimming took 6 bases from V and 4 from J; bases not matched to a gene: 6. This CDR3 contains 14 residues. CDR3: CASRLPGGYNEQFF. DNA for the CDR3: TGTGCCAGCAGACTACCAGGGGGATACAATGAGCAGTTCTTC.

This clone turned up a few times. The rearrangement links TRBV11-3 to TRBJ1-1; 11 positions match TRBD1. Trimming cost V 5 bases and J 1 base; bases outside gene matches: 6. Per germline, CDR1 SGHNT and CDR2 YENEEA. The CDR3 is made up of 16 amino acids. The CDR3 reads CASSPGTGGQNTEAFF. The CDR3 bases are TGTGCCAGCAGCCCAGGGACAGGGGGTCAGAACACTGAAGCTTTCTTT.

The rearrangement joins TRBV6-8 to TRBJ2-3; 8 bases align to TRBD1. The CDR3 runs 15 residues. The germline gives CDR1 MNHGY, CDR2 SAAAGT. The ends lost 8 bases at V and 3 bases at J; junction bases unmatched: 10. DNA for the CDR3: TGTGCCAGCGTAGAGGCGGGACAGGCAACAGATACGCAGTATTTT. This translates into CASVEAGQATDTQYF.

The V call is TRBV5-1, the J call TRBJ2-1; D is possibly TRBD1 or TRBD2 (6 bases each). The CDR3 contains 16 residues. The germline gives CDR1 SGHRS, CDR2 YFSETQ. Trimming pared 0 bases from V and 7 bases from J, leaving 17 bases between. CDR3 amino acids: CASSLATGAPGNEQFF. DNA of the CDR3: TGCGCCAGCAGCTTGGCCACGGGGGCCCCTGGGAATGAGCAGTTCTTC.

The chain has TRBV10-3 and TRBJ1-2; D ambiguous. Trimming pared 1 base from V and 4 bases from J, leaving 7 bases between. CDR3 length equals 13 residues. Germline-derived CDR1 and CDR2 are ENHRY and SYGVKD. CDR3 residues: CAISEYTIYGYTF. CDR3 coding DNA: TGTGCCATCAGTGAGTACACGATCTATGGCTACACCTTC.

V and J are TRBV4-1 and TRBJ1-3; D may be TRBD1 (5 bases). The CDR3 totals 18 residues. Trimming shortened V by 2 bases and J by 0 bases, and 17 bases separated the two germline ends. CDR1 and CDR2 from the germline V gene are MGHRA and YSYEKL. The CDR3 region is CASSQLGAASHSGNTIYF. The CDR3 DNA sequence: TGCGCCAGCAGCCAACTAGGGGCCGCATCGCACTCTGGAAACACCATATATTTT.

This rearrangement joins TRBV6-8 to TRBJ2-5, with D possibly being TRBD1 (6 bases). Germline V gene lookup returns CDR1 MNHGY and CDR2 SAAAGT. V lost 3 bases to trimming and J lost 3 bases, with 17 bases between them. This CDR3 comprises 16 residues. The CDR3 loop reads CASSYFRDNREETQYF. For the CDR3, the DNA is TGTGCCAGCAGTTATTTTCGGGACAACAGAGAAGAGACCCAGTACTTC.

The chain recombines TRBV10-3 with TRBJ2-2; D not resolved. The germline CDR1 and CDR2 sequences are ENHRY and SYGVKD. CDR3 length: 14 residues. With 0 bases removed from V and 7 bases from J, the gap between germline ends came to 9 bases. The chain's CDR3 is CAISESLEYGELFF. In DNA, the CDR3 is TGTGCCATCAGTGAGTCGCTGGAGTACGGGGAGCTGTTTTTT.